What follows are 31 T cell receptor beta chains derived from one specimen sequenced in a study of blood T cell repertoires in COVID-19. Profiling relied on immunoSEQ multiplex PCR, and the TCRdb table lists in-frame clones only, not all of them. The data hold about 110,000 clones, with less than 85% observed a single time. The sequencing sample was made of peripheral blood. These receptors originate from a woman in her thirties or forties with acute or convalescent COVID-19.

In its sample, this clone was seen a few times. The chain carries TRBV5-4 and TRBJ2-2, with a possible D match to TRBD1 (5 bases). Germline CDR1 and CDR2: SGHNT and YYREEE (reference sequence). CDR3 size: 15 residues. Trimming stripped 1 base from V and 2 bases from J, with 9 bases between. CDR3 residues: CASSLTGDNTGELFF. CDR3 DNA sequence: TGTGCCAGCAGCTTGACAGGAGACAACACCGGGGAGCTGTTTTTT.

The chain has TRBV11-2 and TRBJ1-3; D possibly corresponds to TRBD1 (6 bases). V dropped 3 bases and J dropped 3 bases, with 12 bases sitting between them. CDR1 and CDR2 from the germline V gene are SGHAT and FQNNGV. CDR3 length: 15 amino acids. The CDR3 nucleotides read TGTGCCAGCAGCTTGTTGGGGGCCGGTGGAAACACCATATATTTT. Translation gives CASSLLGAGGNTIYF.

This clone was detected once. The chain uses TRBV9 and TRBJ2-1; 8 nucleotides match TRBD1. V lost 0 bases to trimming and J lost 2 bases; unmatched junction nucleotides: 1. CDR1 is SGDLS and CDR2 is YYNGEE in the germline V gene. This CDR3 has 15 residues. The CDR3 nucleotides read TGTGCCAGCAGCGTAGGGGGACAGGCCTACAATGAGCAGTTCTTC. Its protein product is CASSVGGQAYNEQFF. Looking up the rest from reference TRBV9 and TRBJ2-1 gives the full variable domain: DSGVTQTPKHLITATGQRVTLRCSPRSGDLSVYWYQQSLDQGLQFLIQYYNGEERAKGNILERFSAQQFPDLHSELNLSSLELGDSALYFCASSVGGQAYNEQFFGPGTRLTVL.

V and J are TRBV5-4 and TRBJ2-5; 10 bases align to TRBD2. The CDR3 is 14 residues long. With V trimmed by 2 bases and J by 4 bases, 2 bases remained unmatched. CDR1 and CDR2 (germline): SGHNT, YYREEE (reference sequence). The CDR3 protein is CASSLLAGSETQYF. The CDR3 nucleotides read TGTGCCAGCAGCTTACTAGCGGGGTCAGAGACCCAGTACTTC. The full variable domain, its missing parts supplied by reference TRBV5-4 and TRBJ2-5, is ETGVTQSPTHLIKTRGQQVTLRCSSQSGHNTVSWYQQALGQGPQFIFQYYREEENGRGNFPPRFSGLQFPNYSSELNVNALELDDSALYLCASSLLAGSETQYFGPGTRLLVL.

The rearrangement joins TRBV5-1 to TRBJ2-7, with 8 bases aligning to TRBD1. Germline values: CDR1 SGHRS, CDR2 YFSETQ. This CDR3 is 16 amino acids long. The ends lost 1 base at V and 3 bases at J; junction bases unmatched: 9. The CDR3 loop is CASSLTSGQGYYEQYF. The CDR3 coding sequence is TGCGCCAGCAGCTTGACAAGCGGACAGGGCTACTACGAGCAGTACTTC.

Regarding this clone: Distinct nucleotide sequences in the sample also encode this CDR3. V and J are TRBV5-1 and TRBJ1-4; D perhaps matches TRBD1 (6 bases). The CDR3 has 15 amino acids. V was pared by 3 bases and J by 3 bases, with 12 bases between. Germline-derived CDR1 and CDR2 are SGHRS and YFSETQ. DNA of the CDR3: TGCGCCAGCAGCTCAACAGGGTTGTCTAATGAAAAACTGTTTTTT. It yields the protein CASSSTGLSNEKLFF.

The genes are TRBV10-3 and TRBJ1-2, with D tentatively TRBD1 (6 bases). This CDR3 spans 14 amino acids. The germline gives CDR1 ENHRY, CDR2 SYGVKD. Between the trimmed V and J ends, which lost 8 bases and 2 bases, there was a span of 15 bases. The CDR3 is CAIGGGGANYGYTF. The CDR3 DNA follows: TGTGCCATCGGCGGCGGGGGGGCCAACTATGGCTACACCTTC.

This clone was seen a few times. The rearrangement joins TRBV5-4 to TRBJ2-5; 11 bases agree with TRBD2. Per the germline V gene, CDR1 is SGHNT and CDR2 is YYREEE (reference sequence). CDR3 length: 16 amino acids. After removal of 3 bases from V and 4 bases from J, the junction contained 8 bases not matched to a gene. The CDR3, as DNA: TGTGCCAGCAGCTCTGAGGTAGCGGGGGGGCGAGAGACCCAGTACTTC. Translation gives CASSSEVAGGRETQYF.

In this sample, this clone turned up once. In DNA, the CDR3 is TGTGCCAGCAGCCTAAGCGGCTCCTACGAGCAGTACTTC. Translated: CASSLSGSYEQYF. The chain carries TRBV14 and TRBJ2-7; the D gene is possibly TRBD2 (5 bases). CDR3 length: 13 amino acids. Germline V gene data show CDR1 as SGHDN and CDR2 as FVKESK. V lost 4 bases and J lost 0, with 7 bases in between.

The table lists this clone with a few counts. The chain links TRBV5-4 to TRBJ2-3; unclear D gene. Germline V gene data show CDR1 as SGHNT and CDR2 as YYREEE (reference sequence). The CDR3 has 12 residues. The germline V and J ends were trimmed by 7 bases and 2 bases, with 8 bases remaining between them. Here the CDR3 DNA reads TGTGCCAGCCGGAGCGACACAGATACGCAGTATTTT. Its protein is CASRSDTDTQYF. The variable domain in full, completed from reference TRBV5-4 and TRBJ2-3, reads ETGVTQSPTHLIKTRGQQVTLRCSSQSGHNTVSWYQQALGQGPQFIFQYYREEENGRGNFPPRFSGLQFPNYSSELNVNALELDDSALYLCASRSDTDTQYFGPGTRLTVL.

This rearrangement joins TRBV6-6 to TRBJ1-6; D is possibly TRBD1 (6 bases). V lost 7 bases, J lost 6 bases, and 16 bases lay in between. The CDR3 spans 15 residues. Per germline, CDR1 MNHNY and CDR2 SVGAGI (reference sequence). The CDR3, as DNA: TGTGCCAGCAATATAGCGGGGGGCCTTAATTCACCCCTCCACTTT. It specifies CASNIAGGLNSPLHF.

The chain recombines TRBV28 with TRBJ1-6; weak D call: TRBD1 (6 bases). The CDR3 covers 17 residues. V shed 1 base and J shed 6 bases, with 16 bases lying between them. Germline loops: CDR1 MDHEN, CDR2 SYDVKM. This chain's CDR3 is CASSLFSRGTVNSPLHF. The CDR3 DNA reads TGTGCCAGCAGTTTATTTAGTAGGGGGACCGTTAATTCACCCCTCCACTTT.

The rearrangement links TRBV24-1 to TRBJ2-1, with D hard to call. The CDR3 contains 15 residues. Per germline, CDR1 KGHDR and CDR2 SFDVKD. V was pared by 4 bases and J by 1 base, with 10 bases between. CDR3 amino acids: CATSDAKLSYNEQFF. CDR3 in DNA: TGTGCCACCAGTGACGCCAAGCTATCCTACAATGAGCAGTTCTTC.

The chain links TRBV19 to TRBJ1-1; 7 bases line up with TRBD1. With 4 bases clipped from V and 0 bases from J, the junction kept 14 bases outside the gene matches. CDR3 length equals 18 residues. Germline loops: CDR1 LNHDA, CDR2 SQIVND (reference sequence). The CDR3 is CASSRSTGLSLMNTEAFF. The CDR3 DNA follows: TGTGCCAGTAGTAGGTCGACAGGGCTTTCGCTTATGAACACTGAAGCTTTCTTT. The variable domain in full, with the rest retrieved from reference TRBV19 and TRBJ1-1, is DGGITQSPKYLFRKEGQNVTLSCEQNLNHDAMYWYRQDPGQGLRLIYYSQIVNDFQKGDIAEGYSVSREKKESFPLTVTSAQKNPTAFYLCASSRSTGLSLMNTEAFFGQGTRLTVV.

Here the CDR3 DNA reads TGTGCCTGGAATATCATAGACACCATATATTTT. It is translated as CAWNIIDTIYF. The gene calls are TRBV30 and TRBJ1-3; D gene unclear. CDR1 is GTSNPN and CDR2 is SVGIG in the germline V gene (reference sequence). V shed 4 bases and J shed 8 bases, with 9 bases lying between them. The CDR3 consists of 11 residues.

V usage is TRBV5-4 and J usage is TRBJ1-3, with 7 bases fitting TRBD1. This CDR3 is built from 15 residues. Per the germline V gene, CDR1 is SGHNT and CDR2 is YYREEE (reference sequence). The trim removed 4 bases at V and 4 bases at J, leaving 8 bases unmatched. The CDR3 region is CASSLTGTVGNTIYF. Written as DNA, the CDR3 is TGTGCCAGCAGCCTAACCGGGACAGTCGGAAACACCATATATTTT.

The gene calls are TRBV4-1 and TRBJ2-7, with 9 bases identical to TRBD1. The CDR3 loop spans 15 amino acids. V shed 8 bases, J shed 9 bases, and the junction held 17 bases outside the gene matches. Germline CDR1 reads MGHRA; CDR2 reads YSYEKL. The CDR3 spells CASCEGPGTGFVQYF. The CDR3 DNA is TGCGCCAGCTGTGAGGGCCCCGGGACAGGGTTTGTGCAGTACTTC.

CDR3 loop: CASSADGSSYEQYF. CDR3 sequence (DNA): TGCGCCAGCAGCGCGGACGGGAGCTCCTACGAGCAGTACTTC. J is TRBJ2-7 and V is TRBV5-1, with a possible D match to TRBD2 (6 bases). Looked up from germline, CDR1 is SGHRS and CDR2 is YFSETQ. CDR3 length: 14 residues. V was trimmed by 4 bases and J by 0 bases, leaving 11 bases between them.

J is TRBJ2-3 and V is TRBV30; D gene unclear. This CDR3 region has 13 residues. V was trimmed by 0 bases and J by 6 bases, leaving 10 bases between them. Germline V gene sequence: CDR1 GTSNPN, CDR2 SVGIG (reference sequence). CDR3 residues: CAWSVQHADTQYF. Here the CDR3 DNA reads TGTGCCTGGAGTGTACAGCACGCTGATACGCAGTATTTT.

The genes are TRBV19 and TRBJ2-2; 8 nucleotides align to TRBD2. This CDR3 is 14 amino acids long. CDR1 is LNHDA, CDR2 SQIVND, per germline (reference sequence). J was trimmed by 5 bases and V by 5 bases; bases with no gene match: 4. CDR3 amino acids: CASSSGGATGELFF. For the CDR3, the DNA is TGTGCCAGTAGTTCCGGGGGGGCGACCGGGGAGCTGTTTTTT.

V usage is TRBV6-5 and J usage is TRBJ2-4; 14 bases match TRBD2. The germline gives CDR1 MNHEY, CDR2 SVGAGI. The CDR3 length is 16 residues. Germline trimming cut 4 bases from V and 7 bases from J; bases unmatched to any gene: 6. The CDR3 bases are TGTGCCAGCAGTTCGACTAGCGGGGGGGCACGCAACATTCAGTACTTC. Translated: CASSSTSGGARNIQYF.

The sample holds a few counts of this clone. This chain joins TRBV23-1 and TRBJ1-4, with D possibly TRBD1 on 6 matching bases. TRBV23-1 is designated an ORF whose function remains uncertain. Deletions cut 3 bases from V and 3 bases from J, with 17 bases between. The CDR3 contains 17 residues. The CDR3: CASSHSDSKGANEKLFF. CDR3 DNA: TGCGCCAGCAGTCACTCAGACTCCAAGGGGGCTAATGAAAAACTGTTTTTT.

V gene TRBV24-1 combines with J gene TRBJ2-5; 8 bases are a match to TRBD1. J gave up 2 bases and V 5 bases, and 3 bases lay outside the gene matches. This CDR3 spans 14 amino acids. The V gene's germline CDR1 is KGHDR and CDR2 SFDVKD. The CDR3 nucleotides read TGTGCCACCAGTGTCACAGGGGGACAAGAGACCCAGTACTTC. This sequence encodes CATSVTGGQETQYF.

This clone was detected once. The chain is built from TRBV7-2 and TRBJ2-5, with unresolved D. The CDR3 covers 12 residues. The germline gives CDR1 SGHTA, CDR2 FQGNSA. V was shortened by 6 bases and J by 5 bases, with 10 bases between the two germline ends. CDR3 sequence reads: CASSSSRETQYF. The CDR3 DNA follows: TGTGCCAGCAGTTCTTCTCGGGAGACCCAGTACTTC. Filled out from reference TRBV7-2 and TRBJ2-5, the complete variable domain reads GAGVSQSPSNKVTEKGKDVELRCDPISGHTALYWYRQSLGQGLEFLIYFQGNSAPDKSGLPSDRFSAERTGGSVSTLTIQRTQQEDSAVYLCASSSSRETQYFGPGTRLLVL.

With regard to this clone: One end of the junction varies from germline; a read error may be responsible. This chain links TRBV2 with TRBJ2-4; TRBD1 matches 8 bases. Germline assignment: CDR1 SNHLY and CDR2 FYNNEI. The CDR3 is 13 amino acids. The CDR3 region is CASGEDRENIQYF. The CDR3 DNA follows: TGTGCCAGCGGTGAGGACAGGGAAAACATTCAGTACTTC.

The chain couples TRBV3-1 (or the pseudogene TRBV3-2) to TRBJ2-3; TRBD2 matches 9 bases. CDR1 is LGHDT, CDR2 YNNKEL, per germline (reference sequence). The CDR3 contains 16 residues. V was clipped by 1 base and J by 5 bases; unmatched bases: 7. The CDR3 is CASSQVGGGGVDTQYF. CDR3 bases: TGTGCCAGCAGCCAAGTAGGTGGCGGGGGGGTAGATACGCAGTATTTT.

This clone was counted many times. V usage is TRBV4-1 and J usage is TRBJ1-5; a weak D match, TRBD1 (5 bases). CDR3 length: 17 residues. V lost 1 base, J lost 1 base, and 14 bases lay in between. Germline CDR1 MGHRA, CDR2 YSYEKL. CDR3 DNA sequence: TGCGCCAGCAGCCAAGTCTCTGGGCAGGGCAGCAATCAGCCCCAGCATTTT. Translating gives CASSQVSGQGSNQPQHF.

This clone has at least ten counts. The CDR3, as DNA: TGTGCCAGCAGTGGTCAGACAGGGAAGAATCAGCCCCAGCATTTT. Protein sequence: CASSGQTGKNQPQHF. The rearrangement links TRBV2 to TRBJ1-5; TRBD1 aligns across 7 bases. Germline V CDR1 and CDR2: SNHLY, FYNNEI. The CDR3 spans 15 residues. The J segment lost 4 bases and the V segment lost 4 bases, leaving 7 bases of the junction unmatched.

The chain joins TRBV30 to TRBJ2-7, with D hard to call. Deletions cut 2 bases from V and 4 bases from J, with 12 bases between. The germline V gene encodes CDR1 GTSNPN and CDR2 SVGIG (reference sequence). CDR3 length: 13 residues. The CDR3 DNA reads TGTGCCTGGAGTAACGGATACGGGTACGAGCAGTACTTC. Residues: CAWSNGYGYEQYF.

The rearrangement links TRBV4-2 to TRBJ2-7, with D maybe TRBD2 (6 bases). The V gene lost 0 bases and the J gene lost 5 bases, with 11 bases spanning the gap. Germline CDR1 is LGHNA and CDR2 is YNFKEQ. The CDR3 runs 14 residues. The CDR3 region has the DNA TGTGCCAGCAGCCAAGATAGTGGGGAGGACGAGCAGTACTTC. Its protein product is CASSQDSGEDEQYF.

The chain employs TRBV6-6 and TRBJ2-1; 7 bases line up with TRBD2. V lost 8 bases, J lost 5 bases, and 6 bases stayed unmatched. This CDR3 has 13 residues. CDR1 is MNHNY, CDR2 SVGAGI, per germline (reference sequence). The CDR3: CASGKGRDNEQFF. The CDR3 DNA follows: TGTGCCAGCGGCAAGGGGAGGGACAATGAGCAGTTCTTC.